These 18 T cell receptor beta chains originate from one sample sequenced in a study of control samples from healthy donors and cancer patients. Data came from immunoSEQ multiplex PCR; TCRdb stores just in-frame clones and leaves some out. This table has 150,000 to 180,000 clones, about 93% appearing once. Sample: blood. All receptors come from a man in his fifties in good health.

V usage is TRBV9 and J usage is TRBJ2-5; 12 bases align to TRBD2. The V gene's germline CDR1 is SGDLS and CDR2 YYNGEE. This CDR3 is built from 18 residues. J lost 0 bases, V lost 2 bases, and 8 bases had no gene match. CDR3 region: CASSVTLGTSGYQETQYF. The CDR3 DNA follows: TGTGCCAGCAGCGTTACCCTGGGGACTAGCGGGTACCAAGAGACCCAGTACTTC.

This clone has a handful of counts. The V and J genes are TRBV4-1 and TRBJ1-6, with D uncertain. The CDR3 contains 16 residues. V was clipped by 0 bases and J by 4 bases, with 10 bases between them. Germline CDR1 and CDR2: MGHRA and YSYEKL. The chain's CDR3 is CASSQDRTEYNSPLHF. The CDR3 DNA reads TGCGCCAGCAGCCAAGATCGTACAGAGTATAATTCACCCCTCCACTTT.

The CDR3 loop reads CASSFLGLAGGNEQFF. The CDR3 DNA reads TGTGCCAGCAGCTTCCTAGGACTAGCGGGAGGGAATGAGCAGTTCTTC. V gene TRBV7-6 combines with J gene TRBJ2-1; TRBD2 matches at 15 bases. V lost 3 bases and J lost 7; bases outside the gene matches: 4. CDR1 is SGHVS and CDR2 is FNYEAQ in the germline V gene. The CDR3 covers 16 residues. The full variable domain, completed using reference TRBV7-6 and TRBJ2-1, is GAGVSQSPRYKVTKRGQDVALRCDPISGHVSLYWYRQALGQGPEFLTYFNYEAQQDKSGLPNDRFSAERPEGSISTLTIQRTEQRDSAMYRCASSFLGLAGGNEQFFGPGTRLTVL.

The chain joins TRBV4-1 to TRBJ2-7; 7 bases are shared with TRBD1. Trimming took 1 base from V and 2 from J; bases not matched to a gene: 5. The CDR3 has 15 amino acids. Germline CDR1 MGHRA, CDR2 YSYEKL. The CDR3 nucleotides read TGCGCCAGCAGCCAAGGGGGGACAGTGCCCTACGAGCAGTACTTC. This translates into CASSQGGTVPYEQYF.

CDR3 residues: CASSRGNHNEQFF. CDR3 nucleotides: TGTGCCAGCAGCCGCGGGAACCACAATGAGCAGTTCTTC. The chain is built from TRBV3-1 (or the pseudogene TRBV3-2) and TRBJ2-1; TRBD2 is a possible D gene (6 bases). The germline gives CDR1 LGHDT, CDR2 YNNKEL (reference sequence). Trimming shortened V by 4 bases and J by 5 bases, and 9 bases separated the two germline ends. The CDR3 runs to 13 residues.

The CDR3 sequence is CATSDPTDPLAKNIQYF. The CDR3 DNA follows: TGTGCCACCAGTGATCCGACAGACCCTCTAGCCAAAAACATTCAGTACTTC. V and J are TRBV24-1 and TRBJ2-4, with D possibly matching TRBD1 (5 bases). From germline, CDR1 is KGHDR and CDR2 SFDVKD. Trimming took off 3 bases at V and 0 bases at J, with 14 bases between the two ends. CDR3 length: 17 amino acids.

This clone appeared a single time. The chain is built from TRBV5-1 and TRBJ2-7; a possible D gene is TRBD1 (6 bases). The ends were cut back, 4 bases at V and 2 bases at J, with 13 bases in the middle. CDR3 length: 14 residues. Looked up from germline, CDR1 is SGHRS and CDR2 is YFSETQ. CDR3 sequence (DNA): TGCGCCAGCAGCCCTACGGGACAACCCTACGAGCAGTACTTC. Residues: CASSPTGQPYEQYF.

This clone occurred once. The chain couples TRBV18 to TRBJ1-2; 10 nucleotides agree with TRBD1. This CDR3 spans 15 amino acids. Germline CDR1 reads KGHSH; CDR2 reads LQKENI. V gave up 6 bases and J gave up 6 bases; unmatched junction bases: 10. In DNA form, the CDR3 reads TGTGCCAGCTCCTTCGTGGGACAGGGGAAGGATGGCTACACCTTC. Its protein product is CASSFVGQGKDGYTF.

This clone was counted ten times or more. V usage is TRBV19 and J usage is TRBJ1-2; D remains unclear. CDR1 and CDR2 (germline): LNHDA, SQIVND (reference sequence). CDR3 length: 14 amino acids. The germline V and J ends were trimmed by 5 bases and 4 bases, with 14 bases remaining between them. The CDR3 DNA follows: TGTGCCAGTAGTGAGACGGATACCTCCTATGGCTACACCTTC. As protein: CASSETDTSYGYTF.

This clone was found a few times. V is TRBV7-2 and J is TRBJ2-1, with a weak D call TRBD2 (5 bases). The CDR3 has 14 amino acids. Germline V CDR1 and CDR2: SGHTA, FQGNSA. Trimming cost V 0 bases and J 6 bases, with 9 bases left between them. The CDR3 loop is CASSLAGAINEQFF. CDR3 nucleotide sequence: TGTGCCAGCAGCTTAGCGGGAGCAATCAATGAGCAGTTCTTC.

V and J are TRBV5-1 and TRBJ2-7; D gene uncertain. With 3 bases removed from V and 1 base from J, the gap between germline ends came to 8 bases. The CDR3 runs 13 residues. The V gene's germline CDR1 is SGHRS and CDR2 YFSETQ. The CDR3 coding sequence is TGCGCCAGCAGCTCCAGAGGATCCTACGAGCAGTACTTC. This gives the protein CASSSRGSYEQYF.

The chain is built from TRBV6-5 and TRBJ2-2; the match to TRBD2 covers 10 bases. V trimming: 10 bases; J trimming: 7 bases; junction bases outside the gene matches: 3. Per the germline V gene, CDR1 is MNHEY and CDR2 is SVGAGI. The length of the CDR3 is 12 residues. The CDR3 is CATSGRIGELFF. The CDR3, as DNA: TGTGCCACTAGCGGGAGAATCGGGGAGCTGTTTTTT.

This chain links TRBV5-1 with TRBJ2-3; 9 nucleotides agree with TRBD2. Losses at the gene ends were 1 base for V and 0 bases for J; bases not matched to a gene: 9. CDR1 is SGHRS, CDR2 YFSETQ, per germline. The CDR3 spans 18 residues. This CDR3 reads CASSLRSSGKSSTDTQYF. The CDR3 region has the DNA TGCGCCAGCAGCTTGCGGTCTAGCGGGAAATCTAGCACAGATACGCAGTATTTT.

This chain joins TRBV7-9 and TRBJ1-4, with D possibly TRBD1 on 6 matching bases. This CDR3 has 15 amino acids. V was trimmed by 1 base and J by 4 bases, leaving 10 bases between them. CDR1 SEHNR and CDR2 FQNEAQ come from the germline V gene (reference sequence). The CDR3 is CASSLDQGINEKLFF. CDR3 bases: TGTGCCAGCAGCTTAGATCAGGGGATTAATGAAAAACTGTTTTTT.

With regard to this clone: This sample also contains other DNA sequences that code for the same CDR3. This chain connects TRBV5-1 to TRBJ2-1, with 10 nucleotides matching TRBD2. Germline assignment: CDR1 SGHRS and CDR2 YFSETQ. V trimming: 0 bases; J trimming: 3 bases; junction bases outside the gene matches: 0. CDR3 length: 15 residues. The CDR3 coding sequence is TGCGCCAGCAGCTTGGGGACTAGCGGCTACAATGAGCAGTTCTTC. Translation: CASSLGTSGYNEQFF.

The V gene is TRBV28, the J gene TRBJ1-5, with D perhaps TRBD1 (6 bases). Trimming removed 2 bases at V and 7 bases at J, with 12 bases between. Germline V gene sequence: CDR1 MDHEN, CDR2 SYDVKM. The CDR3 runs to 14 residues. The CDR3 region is CASSLGGLGQPQHF. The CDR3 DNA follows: TGTGCCAGCAGTTTAGGGGGGCTGGGACAGCCCCAGCATTTT.

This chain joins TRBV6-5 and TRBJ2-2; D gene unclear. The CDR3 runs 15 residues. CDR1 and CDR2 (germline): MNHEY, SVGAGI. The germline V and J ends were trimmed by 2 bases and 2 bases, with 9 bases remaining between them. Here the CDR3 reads CASSYSPSNTGELFF. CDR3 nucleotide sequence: TGTGCCAGCAGTTACAGCCCCTCTAACACCGGGGAGCTGTTTTTT.

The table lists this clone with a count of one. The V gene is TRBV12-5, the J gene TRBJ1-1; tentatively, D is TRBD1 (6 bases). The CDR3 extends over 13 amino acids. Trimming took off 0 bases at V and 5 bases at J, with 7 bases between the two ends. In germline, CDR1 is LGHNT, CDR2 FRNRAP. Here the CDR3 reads CASGLVQGTEAFF. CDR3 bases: TGTGCTAGTGGTTTGGTACAGGGTACTGAAGCTTTCTTT. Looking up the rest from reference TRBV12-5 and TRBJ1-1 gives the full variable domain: DARVTQTPRHKVTEMGQEVTMRCQPILGHNTVFWYRQTMMQGLELLAYFRNRAPLDDSGMPKDRFSAEMPDATLATLKIQPSEPRDSAVYFCASGLVQGTEAFFGQGTRLTVV.